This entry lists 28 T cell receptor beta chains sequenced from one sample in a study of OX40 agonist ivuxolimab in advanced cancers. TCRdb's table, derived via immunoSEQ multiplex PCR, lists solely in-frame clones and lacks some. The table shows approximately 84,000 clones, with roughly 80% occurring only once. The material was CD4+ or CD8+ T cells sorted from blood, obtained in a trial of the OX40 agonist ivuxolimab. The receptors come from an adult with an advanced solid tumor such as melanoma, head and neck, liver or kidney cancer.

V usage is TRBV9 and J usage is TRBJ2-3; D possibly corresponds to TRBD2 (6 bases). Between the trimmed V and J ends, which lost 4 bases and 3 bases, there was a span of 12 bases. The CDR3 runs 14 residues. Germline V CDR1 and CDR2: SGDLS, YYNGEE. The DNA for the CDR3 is TGTGCCAGCAGCACCGGCGGGGCAACAGATACGCAGTATTTT. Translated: CASSTGGATDTQYF.

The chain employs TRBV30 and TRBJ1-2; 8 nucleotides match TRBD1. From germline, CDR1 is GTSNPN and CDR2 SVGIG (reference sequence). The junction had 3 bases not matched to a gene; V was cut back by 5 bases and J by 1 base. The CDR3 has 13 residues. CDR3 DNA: TGTGCCTGGGCCACAGGGGGTAACTATGGCTACACCTTC. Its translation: CAWATGGNYGYTF.

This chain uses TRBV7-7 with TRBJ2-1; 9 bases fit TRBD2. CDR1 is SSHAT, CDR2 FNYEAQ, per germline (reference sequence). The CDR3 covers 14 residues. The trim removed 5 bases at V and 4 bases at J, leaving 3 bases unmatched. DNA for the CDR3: TGTGCCAGCAGCGGTAGCGGGGGATACAATGAGCAGTTCTTC. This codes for CASSGSGGYNEQFF.

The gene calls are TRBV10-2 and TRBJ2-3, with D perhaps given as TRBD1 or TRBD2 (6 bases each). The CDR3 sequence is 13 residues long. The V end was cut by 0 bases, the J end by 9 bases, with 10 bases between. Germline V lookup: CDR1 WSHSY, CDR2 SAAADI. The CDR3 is CASSESGGPTQYF. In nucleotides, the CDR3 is TGCGCCAGCAGTGAGTCGGGGGGCCCGACGCAGTATTTT.

The DNA for the CDR3 is TGTGCCAGCTCGCCTCGACAGCCCGAGGGGGCTAACTATGGCTACACCTTC. It yields the protein CASSPRQPEGANYGYTF. The gene calls are TRBV18 and TRBJ1-2; possible D gene TRBD1, 6 bases. Trimming cost V 6 bases and J 0 bases, with 20 bases left between them. Germline lookup yields CDR1 KGHSH and CDR2 LQKENI. This CDR3 is built from 17 residues.

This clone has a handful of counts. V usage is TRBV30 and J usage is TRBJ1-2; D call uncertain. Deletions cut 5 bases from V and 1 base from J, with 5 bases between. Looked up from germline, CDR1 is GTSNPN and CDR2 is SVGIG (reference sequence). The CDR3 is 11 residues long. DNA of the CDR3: TGTGCCTGGGGGATTAACTATGGCTACACCTTC. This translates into CAWGINYGYTF.

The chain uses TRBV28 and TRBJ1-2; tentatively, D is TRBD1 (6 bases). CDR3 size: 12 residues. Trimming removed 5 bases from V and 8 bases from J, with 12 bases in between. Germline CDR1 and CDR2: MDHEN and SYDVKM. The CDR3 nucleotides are TGTGCCAGCAGTGTAGGGGGGTCCGGCTACACCTTC. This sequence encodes CASSVGGSGYTF.

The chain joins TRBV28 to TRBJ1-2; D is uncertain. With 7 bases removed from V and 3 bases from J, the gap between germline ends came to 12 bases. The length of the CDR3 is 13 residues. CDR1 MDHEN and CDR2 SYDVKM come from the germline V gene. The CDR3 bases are TGTGCCAGCATCCGTGCAGGCGACTATGGCTACACCTTC. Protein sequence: CASIRAGDYGYTF.

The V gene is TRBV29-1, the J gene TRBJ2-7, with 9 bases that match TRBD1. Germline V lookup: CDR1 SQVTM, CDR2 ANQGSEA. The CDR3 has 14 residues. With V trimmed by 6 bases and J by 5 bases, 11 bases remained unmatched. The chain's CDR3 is CSVQGGTGSNEQYF. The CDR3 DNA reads TGCAGCGTACAGGGGGGGACAGGGTCCAACGAGCAGTACTTC.

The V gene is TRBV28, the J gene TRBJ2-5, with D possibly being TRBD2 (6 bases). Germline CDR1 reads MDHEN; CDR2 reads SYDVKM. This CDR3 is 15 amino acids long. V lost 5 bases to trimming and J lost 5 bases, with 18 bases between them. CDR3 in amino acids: CASSPQDGRKETQYF. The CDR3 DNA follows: TGTGCCAGCAGTCCGCAAGACGGGAGAAAGGAGACCCAGTACTTC.

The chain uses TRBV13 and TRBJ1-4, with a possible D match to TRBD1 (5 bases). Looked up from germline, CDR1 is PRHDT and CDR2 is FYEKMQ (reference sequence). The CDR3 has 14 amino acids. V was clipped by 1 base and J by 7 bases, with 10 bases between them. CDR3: CASSLVPGSEKLFF. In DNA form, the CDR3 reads TGTGCCAGCAGCTTAGTGCCAGGGTCTGAAAAACTGTTTTTT.

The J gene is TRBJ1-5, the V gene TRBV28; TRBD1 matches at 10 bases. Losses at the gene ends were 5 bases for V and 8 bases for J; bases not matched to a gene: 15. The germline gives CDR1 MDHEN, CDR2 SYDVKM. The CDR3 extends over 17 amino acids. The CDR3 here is CASSPSFSGTGAEPQHF. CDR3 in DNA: TGTGCCAGCAGTCCATCCTTTTCCGGGACAGGGGCCGAGCCCCAGCATTTT.

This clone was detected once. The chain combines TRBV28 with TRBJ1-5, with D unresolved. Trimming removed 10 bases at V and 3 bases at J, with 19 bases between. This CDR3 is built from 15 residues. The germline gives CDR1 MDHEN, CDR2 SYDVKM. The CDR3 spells CATQLIRVINQPQHF. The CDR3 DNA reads TGTGCCACCCAATTGATTAGGGTGATCAATCAGCCCCAGCATTTT.

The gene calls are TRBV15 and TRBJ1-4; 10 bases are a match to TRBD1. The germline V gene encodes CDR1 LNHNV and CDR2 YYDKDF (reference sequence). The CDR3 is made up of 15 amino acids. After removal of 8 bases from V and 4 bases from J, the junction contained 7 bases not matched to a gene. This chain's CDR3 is CATGQGGAGNEKLFF. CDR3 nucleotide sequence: TGTGCCACCGGACAGGGGGGCGCGGGTAATGAAAAACTGTTTTTT.

DNA of the CDR3: TGTGCCAGCAGCCTGGAGGAGTTGTCTGGGCAGTTCTTC. Amino acid sequence: CASSLEELSGQFF. The chain joins TRBV5-8 to TRBJ2-1; perhaps TRBD2 as D (5 bases). The CDR3 runs 13 residues. Germline V gene lookup returns CDR1 SGHTS and CDR2 YDEGEE. The ends were cut back, 4 bases at V and 12 bases at J, with 17 bases in the middle.

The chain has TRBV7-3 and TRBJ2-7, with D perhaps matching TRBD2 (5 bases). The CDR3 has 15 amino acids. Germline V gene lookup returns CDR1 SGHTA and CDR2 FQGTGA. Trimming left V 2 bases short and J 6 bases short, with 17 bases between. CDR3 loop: CASSLVELAYVEQYF. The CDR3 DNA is TGTGCCAGCAGCTTAGTTGAGCTAGCCTACGTCGAGCAGTACTTC.

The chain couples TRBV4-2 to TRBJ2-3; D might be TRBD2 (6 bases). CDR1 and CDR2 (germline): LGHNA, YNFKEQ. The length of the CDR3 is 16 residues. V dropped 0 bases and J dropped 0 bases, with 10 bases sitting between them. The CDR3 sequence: CASSQEGTFSTDTQYF. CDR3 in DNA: TGTGCCAGCAGCCAAGAAGGGACTTTTAGCACAGATACGCAGTATTTT.

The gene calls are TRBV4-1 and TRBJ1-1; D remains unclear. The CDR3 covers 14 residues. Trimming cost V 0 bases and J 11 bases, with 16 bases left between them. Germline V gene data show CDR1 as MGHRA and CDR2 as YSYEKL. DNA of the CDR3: TGCGCCAGCAGCCAAGATAGAGGAAGAACCACGGCTTTCTTT. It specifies CASSQDRGRTTAFF.

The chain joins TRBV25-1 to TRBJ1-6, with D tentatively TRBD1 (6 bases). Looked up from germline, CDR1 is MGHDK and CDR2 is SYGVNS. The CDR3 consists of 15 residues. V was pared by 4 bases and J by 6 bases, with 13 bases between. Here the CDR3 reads CASSGDTRLNSPLHF. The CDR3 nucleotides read TGTGCCAGCAGTGGGGACACCCGCCTTAATTCACCCCTCCACTTT.

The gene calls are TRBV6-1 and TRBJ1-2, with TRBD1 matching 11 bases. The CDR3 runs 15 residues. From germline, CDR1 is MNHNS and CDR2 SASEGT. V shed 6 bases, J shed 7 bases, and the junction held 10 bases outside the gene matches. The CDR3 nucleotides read TGTGCCAGCAGACGCTACGGACAGGGGGCTTTTGGCTACACCTTC. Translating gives CASRRYGQGAFGYTF.

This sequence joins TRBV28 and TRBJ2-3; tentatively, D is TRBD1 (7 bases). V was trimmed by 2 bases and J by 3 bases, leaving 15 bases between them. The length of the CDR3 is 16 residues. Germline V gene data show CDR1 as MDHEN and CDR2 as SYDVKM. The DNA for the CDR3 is TGTGCCAGCAGTTTAAGAGGCCAGGGGGGAACAGATACGCAGTATTTT. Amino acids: CASSLRGQGGTDTQYF.

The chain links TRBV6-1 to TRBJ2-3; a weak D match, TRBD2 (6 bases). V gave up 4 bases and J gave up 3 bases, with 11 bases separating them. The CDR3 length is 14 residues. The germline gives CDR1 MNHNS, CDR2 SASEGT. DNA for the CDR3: TGTGCCAGCAGTGGAGGAGGGGTGACAGATACGCAGTATTTT. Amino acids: CASSGGGVTDTQYF.

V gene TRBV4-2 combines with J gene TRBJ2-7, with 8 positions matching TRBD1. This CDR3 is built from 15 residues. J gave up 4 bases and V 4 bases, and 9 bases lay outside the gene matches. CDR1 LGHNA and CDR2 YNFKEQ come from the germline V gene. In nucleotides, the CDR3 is TGTGCCAGCAGCCCGACCGACAGGGGCAGTTACGAGCAGTACGTC. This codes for CASSPTDRGSYEQYV.

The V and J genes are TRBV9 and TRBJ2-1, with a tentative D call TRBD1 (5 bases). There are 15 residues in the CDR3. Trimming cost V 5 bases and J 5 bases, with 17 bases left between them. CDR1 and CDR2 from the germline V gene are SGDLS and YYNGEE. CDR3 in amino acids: CASSVMGNRNNEQFF. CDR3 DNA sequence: TGTGCCAGCAGTGTAATGGGAAACAGGAACAATGAGCAGTTCTTC.

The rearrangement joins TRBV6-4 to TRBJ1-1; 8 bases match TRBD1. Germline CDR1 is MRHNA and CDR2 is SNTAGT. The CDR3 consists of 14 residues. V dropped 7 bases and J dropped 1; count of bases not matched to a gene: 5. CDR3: CASKPGQANTEAFF. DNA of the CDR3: TGTGCCAGCAAACCGGGACAGGCGAACACTGAAGCTTTCTTT.

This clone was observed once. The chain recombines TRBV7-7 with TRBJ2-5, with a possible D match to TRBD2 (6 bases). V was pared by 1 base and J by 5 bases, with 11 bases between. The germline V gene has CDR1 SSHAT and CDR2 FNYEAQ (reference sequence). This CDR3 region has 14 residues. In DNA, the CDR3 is TGTGCCAGCAGCTTAGTGCCAGGAGGGGAGACCCAGTACTTC. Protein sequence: CASSLVPGGETQYF.

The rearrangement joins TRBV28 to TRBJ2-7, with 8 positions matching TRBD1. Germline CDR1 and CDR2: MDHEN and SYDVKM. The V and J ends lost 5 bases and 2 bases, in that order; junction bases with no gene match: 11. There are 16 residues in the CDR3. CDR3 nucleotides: TGTGCCAGCAGTCCCTACCGGACAGGGACGCCCTACGAGCAGTACGTC. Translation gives CASSPYRTGTPYEQYV.

CDR3 sequence: CASNNFGGTGNTIYF. CDR3 nucleotide sequence: TGTGCCAGTAATAACTTCGGGGGGACTGGAAACACCATATATTTT. This rearrangement joins TRBV19 to TRBJ1-3, with a weak D call TRBD1 (5 bases). CDR1 and CDR2 from the germline V gene are LNHDA and SQIVND (reference sequence). The CDR3 has 15 amino acids. Trimming cost V 7 bases and J 2 bases, with 15 bases left between them.